This T cell receptor (beta chain) is drawn from a study of T cells in Graves' hyperthyroidism and ophthalmopathy. Study background: Peripheral blood was drawn at first diagnosis, prior to all treatment.

TCR beta CDR3 sequences were amplified from RNA transcripts. Initially, a first-round RT-PCR of the TCR CDR3 employed the HTBI primer set. TCRdb recomputed calls from the multiplex PCR reads with MiXCR, one row per CDR3 protein. Of fewer than 350,000 distinct CDR3 sequences in the sample, about an eighth were seen once. Germline V lookup: CDR1 MNHNS, CDR2 SASEGT. The CDR3 consists of 16 residues. V lost 5 bases to trimming and J lost 6 bases; unmatched junction nucleotides: 11. The hyperthyroidism was newly diagnosed and had lasted under 2 months; the patients were aged 18 to 65. Patients were excluded because of uncontrolled infection, other autoimmune disease, pregnancy or lactation. Diagnoses were established using clinical symptoms, serum thyroxine and TRAb, thyroid ultrasound and orbital computed tomography. This clonotype was counted between two and nine times.

The clonotype originates from a woman in her 30s with Graves' hyperthyroidism that later progressed to Graves' ophthalmopathy. The chain is built from TRBV6-1 and TRBJ1-2; 11 nucleotides line up with TRBD1. The sequencing input was blood. CDR3 in DNA: TGTGCCAGCAGTAAATATAGGACAGGGGGCGAAGATGGCTACACCTTC. It yields the protein CASSKYRTGGEDGYTF.